The 20 T cell receptor beta chains given below trace back to one sample, sequenced in a study of cytomegalovirus exposure and HLA in healthy donors. The PCR was carried out with 60 Vbeta primers and 13 Jbeta primers. The data were produced by immunoSEQ multiplex PCR, yet TCRdb's version contains in-frame clones alone and is incomplete. Here the sample spans roughly 240,000 clones, about 81% being singletons. Sequencing input: PBMCs. These receptors were taken from a woman between 35 and 50 years old in good health and CMV-seropositive.

The chain combines TRBV25-1 with TRBJ2-7; D perhaps matches TRBD2 (5 bases). V was pared by 5 bases and J by 2 bases, with 10 bases between. CDR3 length: 13 residues. Germline CDR1 MGHDK, CDR2 SYGVNS. The CDR3: CASSRSGTYEQYF. The CDR3 nucleotides are TGTGCCAGCAGTAGAAGCGGTACCTACGAGCAGTACTTC.

The chain has TRBV6-5 and TRBJ2-7; TRBD2 matches at 8 bases. After removal of 6 bases from V and 5 bases from J, the junction contained 6 bases not matched to a gene. The CDR3 covers 13 residues. Germline-derived CDR1 and CDR2 are MNHEY and SVGAGI. The CDR3 protein is CASSPGGADEQYF. CDR3 nucleotide sequence: TGTGCCAGCAGCCCGGGGGGGGCAGACGAGCAGTACTTC.

This chain links TRBV5-1 with TRBJ2-1; TRBD2 is a possible D gene (6 bases). Germline V CDR1 and CDR2: SGHRS, YFSETQ. The ends were cut back, 1 base at V and 6 bases at J, with 14 bases in the middle. The CDR3 loop spans 15 amino acids. In nucleotides, the CDR3 is TGCGCCAGCAGCTTGCTAGCGATAGGGACCAATGAGCAGTTCTTC. Residues: CASSLLAIGTNEQFF. Full variable domain (remainder filled in from reference TRBV5-1 and TRBJ2-1): KAGVTQTPRYLIKTRGQQVTLSCSPISGHRSVSWYQQTPGQGLQFLFEYFSETQRNKGNFPGRFSGRQFSNSRSEMNVSTLELGDSALYLCASSLLAIGTNEQFFGPGTRLTVL.

V gene TRBV11-2 combines with J gene TRBJ2-2; D unresolved. The germline V and J ends were trimmed by 2 bases and 2 bases, with 9 bases remaining between them. The CDR3 totals 15 residues. Germline CDR1 is SGHAT and CDR2 is FQNNGV. The CDR3 region has the DNA TGTGCCAGCAGCTTAACGTCAGGAAACACCGGGGAGCTGTTTTTT. Translated, it gives CASSLTSGNTGELFF.

The chain recombines TRBV30 with TRBJ2-5; D may be TRBD1 (5 bases). This CDR3 comprises 12 residues. CDR1 GTSNPN and CDR2 SVGIG come from the germline V gene (reference sequence). Deletions cut 3 bases from V and 4 bases from J, with 9 bases between. The CDR3 DNA follows: TGTGCCTGGAGCGGGCAGGGAGAGACCCAGTACTTC. Translation gives CAWSGQGETQYF.

The rearrangement joins TRBV11-3 to TRBJ1-3; 8 positions agree with TRBD1. The V segment lost 4 bases and the J segment 4 bases; nucleotides outside the gene matches: 9. Germline V gene lookup returns CDR1 SGHNT and CDR2 YENEEA. There are 16 residues in the CDR3. CDR3 in amino acids: CASSSQGVNVGNTIYF. In DNA form, the CDR3 reads TGTGCCAGCAGCTCACAGGGGGTTAACGTCGGAAACACCATATATTTT.

The CDR3 DNA sequence: TGCAGCGTTGGAGATATTACTAATGAAAAACTGTTTTTT. Amino acids: CSVGDITNEKLFF. The chain links TRBV29-1 to TRBJ1-4; D unclear. This CDR3 is 13 amino acids long. The V gene's germline CDR1 is SQVTM and CDR2 ANQGSEA. Trimming took 4 bases from V and 2 from J, leaving 8 bases between them.

This chain links TRBV7-9 with TRBJ1-2; weak D call: TRBD1 (6 bases). Germline lookup yields CDR1 SEHNR and CDR2 FQNEAQ (reference sequence). V lost 3 bases and J lost 8, with 19 bases in between. The CDR3 length is 15 residues. The CDR3 loop reads CASSFETGLYGGYTF. The DNA of the CDR3 is TGTGCCAGCAGCTTTGAGACAGGACTTTATGGGGGCTACACCTTC.

This chain connects TRBV18 to TRBJ2-2; TRBD2 might be the D (5 bases). The length of the CDR3 is 16 residues. From germline, CDR1 is KGHSH and CDR2 LQKENI. V lost 3 bases, J lost 1 base, and 12 bases lay in between. The CDR3: CASSPEDRLNTGELFF. The CDR3 region has the DNA TGTGCCAGCTCACCGGAGGACCGCCTGAACACCGGGGAGCTGTTTTTT.

The chain combines TRBV5-1 with TRBJ2-6; D is uncertain. The CDR3 covers 16 residues. Germline assignment: CDR1 SGHRS and CDR2 YFSETQ. V gave up 0 bases and J gave up 4 bases, with 11 bases separating them. CDR3 loop: CASSLGSSLGANVLTF. In DNA, the CDR3 is TGCGCCAGCAGCTTGGGCAGTTCCTTGGGGGCCAACGTCCTGACTTTC.

This rearrangement joins TRBV7-7 to TRBJ2-5; no reliable D call. V was clipped by 0 bases and J by 3 bases, with 5 bases between them. Germline loops: CDR1 SSHAT, CDR2 FNYEAQ (reference sequence). CDR3 length: 13 residues. Here the CDR3 reads CASSLAQKETQYF. In nucleotides, the CDR3 is TGTGCCAGCAGCTTAGCCCAGAAAGAGACCCAGTACTTC.

The rearrangement joins TRBV19 to TRBJ1-1; a weak D match, TRBD1 (5 bases). Germline V gives CDR1 LNHDA, CDR2 SQIVND (reference sequence). Trimming removed 6 bases from V and 4 bases from J, with 15 bases in between. The CDR3 has 14 amino acids. CDR3 DNA sequence: TGTGCCAGTAGCTCCACAGGTTCTGGCACTGAAGCTTTCTTT. It encodes CASSSTGSGTEAFF.

The gene calls are TRBV19 and TRBJ1-5; no clear D. The V end was cut by 5 bases, the J end by 6 bases, with 14 bases between. The CDR3 is 14 amino acids. Germline-derived CDR1 and CDR2 are LNHDA and SQIVND (reference sequence). CDR3 nucleotide sequence: TGTGCCAGTAGTTTCCCCTTCCGGTCTCAGCCCCAGCATTTT. Translated, it gives CASSFPFRSQPQHF.

There are a few counts of this clone. V usage is TRBV10-3 and J usage is TRBJ1-2, with 7 bases identical to TRBD1. CDR1 and CDR2 from the germline V gene are ENHRY and SYGVKD. V shed 10 bases and J 4 bases; nucleotides not matched to a gene: 6. There are 12 residues in the CDR3. CDR3 DNA sequence: TGTGCCAGTCAGGGGGGAGGCTATGGCTACACCTTC. It translates to CASQGGGYGYTF.

V and J are TRBV18 and TRBJ1-1; D gene ambiguous. The CDR3 totals 13 residues. The germline gives CDR1 KGHSH, CDR2 LQKENI. Between the trimmed V and J ends, which lost 6 bases and 1 base, there was a span of 9 bases. The CDR3 DNA reads TGTGCCAGCTCCCCAGCGGAGAACACTGAAGCTTTCTTT. This codes for CASSPAENTEAFF. The variable domain in full, completed from reference TRBV18 and TRBJ1-1, reads NAGVMQNPRHLVRRRGQEARLRCSPMKGHSHVYWYRQLPEEGLKFMVYLQKENIIDESGMPKERFSAEFPKEGPSILRIQQVVRGDSAAYFCASSPAENTEAFFGQGTRLTVV.

The rearrangement uses TRBV30 and TRBJ1-1; D not certain. V was clipped by 5 bases and J by 4 bases, with 14 bases between them. The CDR3 runs to 13 residues. CDR1 is GTSNPN and CDR2 is SVGIG in the germline V gene (reference sequence). The CDR3 DNA follows: TGTGCCTGGGCACCGGGTTCCTTCACTGAAGCTTTCTTT. It is translated as CAWAPGSFTEAFF. Complete variable domain (other parts from reference TRBV30 and TRBJ1-1): SQTIHQWPATLVQPVGSPLSLECTVEGTSNPNLYWYRQAAGRGLQLLFYSVGIGQISSEVPQNLSASRPQDRQFILSSKKLLLSDSGFYLCAWAPGSFTEAFFGQGTRLTVV.

This chain joins TRBV2 and TRBJ2-4; D might be TRBD2 (5 bases). V was clipped by 7 bases and J by 7 bases, with 14 bases between them. Germline V lookup: CDR1 SNHLY, CDR2 FYNNEI. The length of the CDR3 is 13 residues. CDR3 residues: CASIASSGNIQYF. DNA of the CDR3: TGTGCCAGCATAGCTAGCTCCGGGAACATTCAGTACTTC.

The chain employs TRBV5-1 and TRBJ1-1, with 10 bases lining up with TRBD1. V shed 2 bases, J shed 2 bases, and the junction held 6 bases outside the gene matches. Germline lookup yields CDR1 SGHRS and CDR2 YFSETQ. This CDR3 is built from 16 residues. CDR3 loop: CASSFQGQGLNTEAFF. The CDR3 DNA sequence: TGCGCCAGCAGCTTCCAGGGACAGGGGTTAAACACTGAAGCTTTCTTT. Full variable domain (rest looked up from reference TRBV5-1 and TRBJ1-1): KAGVTQTPRYLIKTRGQQVTLSCSPISGHRSVSWYQQTPGQGLQFLFEYFSETQRNKGNFPGRFSGRQFSNSRSEMNVSTLELGDSALYLCASSFQGQGLNTEAFFGQGTRLTVV.

This clone was picked up a small number of times. The chain employs TRBV4-3 and TRBJ2-1, with D perhaps matching TRBD2 (5 bases). Trimming pared 0 bases from V and 9 bases from J, leaving 15 bases between. The CDR3 is made up of 15 amino acids. The germline V gene has CDR1 LGHNA and CDR2 YSLEER. In nucleotides, the CDR3 is TGCGCCAGCAGCCAAGATCATGCGGGTGACGGTGAGCAGTTCTTC. Amino acids: CASSQDHAGDGEQFF.

The chain links TRBV19 to TRBJ1-1, with D tentatively TRBD1 (5 bases). This CDR3 has 16 residues. Trimming removed 5 bases from V and 0 bases from J, with 16 bases in between. Germline loops: CDR1 LNHDA, CDR2 SQIVND (reference sequence). The CDR3 region has the DNA TGTGCCAGTAGTGTCCAATCACAGGTAATGAACACTGAAGCTTTCTTT. This gives the protein CASSVQSQVMNTEAFF.